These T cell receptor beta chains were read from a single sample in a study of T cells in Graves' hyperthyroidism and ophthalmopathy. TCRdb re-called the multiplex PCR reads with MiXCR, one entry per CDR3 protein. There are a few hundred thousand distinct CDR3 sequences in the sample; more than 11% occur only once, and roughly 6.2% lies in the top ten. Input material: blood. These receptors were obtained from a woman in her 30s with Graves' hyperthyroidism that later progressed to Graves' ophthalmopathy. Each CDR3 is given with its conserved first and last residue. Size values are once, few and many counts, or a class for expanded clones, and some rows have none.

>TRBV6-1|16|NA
CASSEALPGKWETQYF
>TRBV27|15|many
CASSLGTGITYEQYF
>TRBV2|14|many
CASSPEWPQETQYF
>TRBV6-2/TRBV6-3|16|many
CASSSIAGLAKNIQYF
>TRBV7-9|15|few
CASSSIYRNAGELFF
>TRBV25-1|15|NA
CASSVSGLGTYEQFF
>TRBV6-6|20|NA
CASSYLRLAVFNTSTDTQYF
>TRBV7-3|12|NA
CASSLGVNEEFF
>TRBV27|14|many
CASSPMDVNSPLHF
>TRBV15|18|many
CATGRKGQSGGKSSTQYF
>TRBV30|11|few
CAWRGINEQFF
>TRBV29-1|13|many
CSVEEMRGGGYTF
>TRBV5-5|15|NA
CASSLLGPMNTEAFF
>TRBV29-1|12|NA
CSPRVAGGEQFF
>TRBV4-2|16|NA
CAGSLSIDHSYNEQFF
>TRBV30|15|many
CAWTIINRSGNTIYF
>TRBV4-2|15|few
CASSQDRGYGDGYTF
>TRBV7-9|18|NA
CASSSLRGRDAGANVLTF
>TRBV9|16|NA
CASSSRWGRSYNEQFF
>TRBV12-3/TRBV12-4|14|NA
CASSFGDRDYGYTF
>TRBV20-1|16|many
CSARDAGDRVRETQYF
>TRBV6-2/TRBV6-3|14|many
CASRSGQGAEKLFF
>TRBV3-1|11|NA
CASSARGEQYF
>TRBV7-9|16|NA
CASSKGGVTWNTEAFF
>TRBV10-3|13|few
CAISDGGRFIAFF
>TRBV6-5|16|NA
CASSYTNNGQLYEQYF
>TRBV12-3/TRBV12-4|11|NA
CASTLHNEQFF
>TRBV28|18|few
CASSQNRTSVPEDNEQFF
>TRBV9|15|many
CASSVETGGNSPLHF
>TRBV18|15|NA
CASSPLDRSNSPLHF
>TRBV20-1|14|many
CSARPPGSGNTIYF
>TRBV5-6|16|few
CASSHRGPQSYNEQFF
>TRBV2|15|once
CASRTGGSAYNEQFF
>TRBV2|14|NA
CASSEKGMNTEAFF
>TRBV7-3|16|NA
CASSLGVGGGTDTQYF
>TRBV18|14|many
CASSSPGQTYEQYF
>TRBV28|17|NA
CASSYITTGGRGDTQYF
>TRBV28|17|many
CASTPVLGPSSYNEQFF
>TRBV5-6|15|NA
CASSLFREQNQPQHF
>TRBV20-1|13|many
CRVRDSLTDTQYF
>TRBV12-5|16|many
CASGLNQGGGNQPQHF
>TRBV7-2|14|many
CASSWRGDADTQYF
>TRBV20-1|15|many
CSARDSGGRAYEQYF
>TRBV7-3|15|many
CASSLTVGGTGELFF
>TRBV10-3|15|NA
CASSDLRTSGNTIYF
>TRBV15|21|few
CATSRRQFPGSWGATNEKLFF
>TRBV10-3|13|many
CAIGGQQNTEAFF
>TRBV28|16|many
CASSLVPQGNTGELFF